What follows describes a single T cell receptor beta chain. The CDR3 sequence is 16 residues long. The trim removed 7 bases at V and 3 bases at J, leaving 11 bases unmatched. Germline loops: CDR1 MNHEY, CDR2 SVGEGT. TCRdb itself ran the RT-PCR reads through MiXCR, one entry per CDR3 protein. Of approximately 720,000 distinct CDR3 sequences detected, approximately 15% appear once; the ten largest clones hold just over 3.5%. J is TRBJ2-7 and V is TRBV6-2 or TRBV6-3; the match to TRBD1 covers 11 bases. Material: memory CD4+ T cells from blood. This TCR was recovered from a female donor in good health, serving as a healthy control. The CDR3 DNA reads as TGTGCCAGCACCGACGGGGGGACAGGGGGTGGCTACGAGCAGTACTTC. This sequence encodes CASTDGGTGGGYEQYF.